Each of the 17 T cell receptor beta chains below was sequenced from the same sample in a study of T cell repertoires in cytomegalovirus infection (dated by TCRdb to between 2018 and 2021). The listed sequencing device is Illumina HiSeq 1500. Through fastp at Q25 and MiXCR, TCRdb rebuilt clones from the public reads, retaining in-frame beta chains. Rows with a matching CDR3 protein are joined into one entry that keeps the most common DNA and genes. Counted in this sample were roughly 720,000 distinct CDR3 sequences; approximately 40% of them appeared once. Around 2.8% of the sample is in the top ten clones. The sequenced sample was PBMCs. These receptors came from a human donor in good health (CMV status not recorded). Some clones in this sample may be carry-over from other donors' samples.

The CDR3 is CASSEWGGSATNEKLFF. The CDR3, as DNA: TGTGCCAGCAGTGAATGGGGGGGGAGTGCGACTAATGAAAAACTGTTTTTT. The gene calls are TRBV25-1 and TRBJ1-4, with D perhaps matching TRBD1 (5 bases). The CDR3 is 17 residues long. V was pared by 1 base and J by 2 bases, with 14 bases between. Germline V gene sequence: CDR1 MGHDK, CDR2 SYGVNS.

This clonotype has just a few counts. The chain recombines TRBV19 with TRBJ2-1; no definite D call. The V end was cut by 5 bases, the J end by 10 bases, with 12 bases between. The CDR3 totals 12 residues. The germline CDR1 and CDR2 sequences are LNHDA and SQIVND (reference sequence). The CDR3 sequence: CASSFISTEQFF. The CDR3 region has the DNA TGTGCCAGTAGTTTCATCTCCACAGAGCAGTTCTTC.

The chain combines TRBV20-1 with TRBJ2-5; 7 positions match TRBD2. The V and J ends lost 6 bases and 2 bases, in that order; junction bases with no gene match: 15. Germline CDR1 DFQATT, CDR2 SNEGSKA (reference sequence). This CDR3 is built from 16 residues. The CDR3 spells CSARPGEGGWQETQYF. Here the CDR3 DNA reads TGCAGTGCAAGACCCGGGGAGGGAGGGTGGCAAGAGACCCAGTACTTC.

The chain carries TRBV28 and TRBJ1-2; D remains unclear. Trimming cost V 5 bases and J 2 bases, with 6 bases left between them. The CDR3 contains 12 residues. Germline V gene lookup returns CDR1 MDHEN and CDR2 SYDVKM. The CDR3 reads CASSMTNYGYTF. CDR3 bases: TGTGCCAGCAGTATGACAAACTATGGCTACACCTTC.

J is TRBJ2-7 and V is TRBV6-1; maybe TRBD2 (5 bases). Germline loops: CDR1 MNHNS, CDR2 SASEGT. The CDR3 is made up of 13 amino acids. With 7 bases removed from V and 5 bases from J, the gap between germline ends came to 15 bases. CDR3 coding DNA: TGTGCCAGCAATTCCGGACTCGGGGACGAGCAGTACTTC. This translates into CASNSGLGDEQYF.

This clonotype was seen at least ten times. The chain's CDR3 is CASSLMGQGANNEQFF. CDR3 in DNA: TGTGCCAGCAGCTTAATGGGACAGGGGGCAAACAATGAGCAGTTCTTC. V usage is TRBV7-8 and J usage is TRBJ2-1; 12 bases fit TRBD1. Germline V gene sequence: CDR1 SGHVS, CDR2 FQNEAQ. The CDR3 totals 16 residues. With 2 bases clipped from V and 5 bases from J, the junction kept 4 bases outside the gene matches. Together with reference TRBV7-8 and TRBJ2-1, the CDR3 gives the full variable domain: GAGVSQSPRYKVAKRGQDVALRCDPISGHVSLFWYQQALGQGPEFLTYFQNEAQLDKSGLPSDRFFAERPEGSVSTLKIQRTQQEDSAVYLCASSLMGQGANNEQFFGPGTRLTVL.

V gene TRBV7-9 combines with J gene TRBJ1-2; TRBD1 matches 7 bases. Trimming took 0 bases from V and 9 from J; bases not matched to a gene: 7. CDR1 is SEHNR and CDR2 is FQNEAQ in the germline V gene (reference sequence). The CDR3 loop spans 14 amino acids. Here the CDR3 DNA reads TGTGCCAGCAGCTTAGCGGGACAGACCTCTAGCTACACCTTC. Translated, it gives CASSLAGQTSSYTF.

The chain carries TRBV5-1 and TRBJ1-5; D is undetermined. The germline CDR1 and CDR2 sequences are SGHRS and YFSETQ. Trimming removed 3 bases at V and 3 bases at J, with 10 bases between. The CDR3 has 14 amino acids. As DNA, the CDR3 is TGCGCCAGCAGCTCCGGACCGAACAATCAGCCCCAGCATTTT. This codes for CASSSGPNNQPQHF.

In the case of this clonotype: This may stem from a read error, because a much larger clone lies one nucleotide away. The CDR3 DNA sequence: TGTGCCAGCAGCCGACAGTCAGCTAACTATGGCGACACCTTC. It encodes CASSRQSANYGDTF. The chain combines TRBV7-2 with TRBJ1-2; possible D gene TRBD1, 5 bases. Germline V gene sequence: CDR1 SGHTA, CDR2 FQGNSA. The length of the CDR3 is 14 residues. Based on the CDR3 plus reference TRBV7-2 and TRBJ1-2, the full variable domain is GAGVSQSPSNKVTEKGKDVELRCDPISGHTALYWYRQSLGQGLEFLIYFQGNSAPDKSGLPSDRFSAERTGGSVSTLTIQRTQQEDSAVYLCASSRQSANYGDTFGSGTRLTVV.

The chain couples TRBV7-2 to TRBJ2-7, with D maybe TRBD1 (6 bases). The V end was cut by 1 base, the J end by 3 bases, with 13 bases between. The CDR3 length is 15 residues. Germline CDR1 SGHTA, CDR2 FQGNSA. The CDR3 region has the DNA TGTGCCAGCAGCTTAGACAGGGTACCCTTCTACGAGCAGTACTTC. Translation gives CASSLDRVPFYEQYF. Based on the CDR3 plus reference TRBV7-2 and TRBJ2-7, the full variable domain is GAGVSQSPSNKVTEKGKDVELRCDPISGHTALYWYRQSLGQGLEFLIYFQGNSAPDKSGLPSDRFSAERTGGSVSTLTIQRTQQEDSAVYLCASSLDRVPFYEQYFGPGTRLTVT.

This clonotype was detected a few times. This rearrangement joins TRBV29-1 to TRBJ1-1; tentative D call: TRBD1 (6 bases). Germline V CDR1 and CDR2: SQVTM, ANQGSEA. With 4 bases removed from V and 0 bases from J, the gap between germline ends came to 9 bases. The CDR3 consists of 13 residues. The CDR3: CSVVGALNTEAFF. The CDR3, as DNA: TGCAGCGTTGTGGGGGCCTTGAACACTGAAGCTTTCTTT.

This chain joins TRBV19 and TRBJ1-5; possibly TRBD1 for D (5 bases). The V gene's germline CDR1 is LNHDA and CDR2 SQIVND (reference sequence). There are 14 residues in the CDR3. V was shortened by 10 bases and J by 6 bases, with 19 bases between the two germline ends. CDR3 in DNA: TGTGCCATTAGCATTGGGGGTTTGGGTCAGCCCCAGCATTTT. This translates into CAISIGGLGQPQHF. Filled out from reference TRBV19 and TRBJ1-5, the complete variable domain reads DGGITQSPKYLFRKEGQNVTLSCEQNLNHDAMYWYRQDPGQGLRLIYYSQIVNDFQKGDIAEGYSVSREKKESFPLTVTSAQKNPTAFYLCAISIGGLGQPQHFGDGTRLSIL.

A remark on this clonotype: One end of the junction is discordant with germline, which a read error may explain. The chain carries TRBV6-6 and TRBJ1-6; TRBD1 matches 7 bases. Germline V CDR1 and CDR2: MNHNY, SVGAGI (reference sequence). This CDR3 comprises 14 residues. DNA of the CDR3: TGTGCCAGCAGTTACGCAGGGGGGACGGTGGGACTCTTCTTT. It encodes CASSYAGGTVGLFF.

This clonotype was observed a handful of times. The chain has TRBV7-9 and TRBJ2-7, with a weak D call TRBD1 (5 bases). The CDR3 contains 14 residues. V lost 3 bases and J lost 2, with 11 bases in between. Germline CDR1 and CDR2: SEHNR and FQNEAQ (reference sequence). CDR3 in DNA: TGTGCCAGCAGCTTTTCGACAGATACCTACGAGCAGTACTTC. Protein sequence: CASSFSTDTYEQYF.

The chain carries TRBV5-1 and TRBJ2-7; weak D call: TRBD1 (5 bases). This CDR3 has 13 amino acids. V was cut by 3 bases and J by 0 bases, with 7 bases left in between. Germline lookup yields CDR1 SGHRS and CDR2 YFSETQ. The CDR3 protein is CASSYDSSYEQYF. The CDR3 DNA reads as TGCGCCAGCAGCTACGACAGCTCCTACGAGCAGTACTTC.

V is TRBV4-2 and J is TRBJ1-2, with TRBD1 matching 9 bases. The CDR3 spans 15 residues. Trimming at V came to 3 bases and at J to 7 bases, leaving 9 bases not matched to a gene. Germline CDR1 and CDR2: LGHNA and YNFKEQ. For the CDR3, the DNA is TGTGCCAGCAGCCACCCGGACAGGGGTTTCGGTGGCTACACCTTC. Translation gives CASSHPDRGFGGYTF.

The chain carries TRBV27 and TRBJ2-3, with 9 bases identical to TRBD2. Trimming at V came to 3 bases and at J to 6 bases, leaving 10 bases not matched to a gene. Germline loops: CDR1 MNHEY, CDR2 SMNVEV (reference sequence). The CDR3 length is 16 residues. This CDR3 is CASSFRGGEIYDTQYF. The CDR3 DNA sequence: TGTGCCAGCAGTTTCCGCGGGGGGGAAATTTACGATACGCAGTATTTT.